A selection of T cell receptor beta chains follows, all from one sample in a study of siplizumab effects on memory and regulatory T cells. Clones were sequenced by immunoSEQ multiplex PCR, and TCRdb holds only the in-frame ones, with some missing. The sample records 85,000 to 130,000 clones, more than 85% being singletons. Sequenced: CD4+ T cells sorted from blood. The receptors derive from a human donor in good health. Some clones in this sample may be carry-over from other donors' samples. CDR3s include the opening cysteine and the closing phenylalanine or tryptophan. Fields, in order: CDR3 protein, CDR3 DNA, D gene, V gene, clone size, J gene. The D gene is left open where the match is weak. Where a row states a size, it is once, few, many or the class of an expanded clone; other rows omit it.

CASKDNLNNNYGYTF | TGTGCCAGCAAGGACAACTTAAACAATAACTATGGCTACACCTTC | . | TRBV6-5 | once | TRBJ1-2
CASSEALNYGYTF | TGTGCCAGCAGTGAGGCCTTGAACTATGGCTACACCTTC | . | TRBV6-1 | . | TRBJ1-2
CATRGDTQYF | TGTGCCACCCGGGGAGATACGCAGTATTTT | . | TRBV2 | . | TRBJ2-3
CASSLESGSIDEQYF | TGCGCCAGCAGCTTGGAAAGCGGGAGTATCGACGAGCAGTACTTC | TRBD2 | TRBV5-1 | once | TRBJ2-7
CASSFTSVNTGELFF | TGCGCCAGCAGCTTTACGTCAGTTAACACCGGGGAGCTGTTTTTT | . | TRBV5-1 | . | TRBJ2-2
CASSQRQSSGANVLTF | TGTGCCAGCAGCCAACGACAGTCCTCTGGGGCCAACGTCCTGACTTTC | . | TRBV6-6 | once | TRBJ2-6
CASSLTDHRGRGETQYF | TGTGCCAGCAGCCTCACGGACCACAGGGGCCGGGGAGAGACCCAGTACTTC | TRBD1 | TRBV27 | . | TRBJ2-5
CASSDFAGTSGNEQYF | TGCGCCAGCAGTGATTTTGCCGGGACTAGCGGGAACGAGCAGTACTTC | TRBD2 | TRBV10-2 | . | TRBJ2-7
CASSERTYSNQPQHF | TGTGCCAGCAGTGAGCGGACGTATAGCAATCAGCCCCAGCATTTT | . | TRBV2 | . | TRBJ1-5
CASSLPSRREQYF | TGTGCCAGCAGCTTACCCAGCCGGCGGGAGCAGTACTTC | . | TRBV7-9 | . | TRBJ2-7
CAISNTNSGNTIYF | TGTGCCATCAGCAACACCAACTCTGGAAACACCATATATTTT | . | TRBV10-3 | . | TRBJ1-3
CASSLRMNTEAFF | TGTGCCAGCAGCCTCAGGATGAACACTGAAGCTTTCTTT | . | TRBV7-3 | . | TRBJ1-1
CASSFTLGRSGNTIYF | TGTGCCAGCAGCTTCACCCTCGGAAGATCTGGAAACACCATATATTTT | . | TRBV7-9 | . | TRBJ1-3
CASSADRSGGWPQHF | TGTGCCAGCAGTGCAGACAGGTCTGGGGGTTGGCCCCAGCATTTT | . | TRBV2 | . | TRBJ1-5
CASSLQAGGRGTDTQYF | TGTGCCAGCAGTTTACAAGCGGGAGGACGGGGGACAGATACGCAGTATTTT | TRBD2 | TRBV27 | . | TRBJ2-3
CASSYSRGLGTQYF | TGTGCCAGCAGTTACTCGCGGGGTTTAGGGACCCAGTACTTC | . | TRBV6-5 | . | TRBJ2-5
CASSQESWEGPRTYEQYF | TGTGCCAGCAGCCAAGAAAGCTGGGAGGGGCCGAGAACCTACGAGCAGTACTTC | TRBD2 | TRBV14 | . | TRBJ2-7
CASSQIPGQGGQNEKLFF | TGTGCCAGCTCACAAATACCGGGACAGGGGGGGCAGAATGAAAAACTGTTTTTT | TRBD1 | TRBV18 | . | TRBJ1-4
CARSGTGNSYEQYF | TGTGCCAGAAGCGGTACAGGGAATTCCTACGAGCAGTACTTC | . | TRBV2 | . | TRBJ2-7
CASSFLNTGELFF | TGTGCCAGCAGCTTTCTGAACACCGGGGAGCTGTTTTTT | . | TRBV7-9 | . | TRBJ2-2
CASSLISGLEAYEQYF | TGTGCCAGCAGCTTGATCTCCGGGTTAGAGGCCTACGAGCAGTACTTC | . | TRBV5-4 | once | TRBJ2-7
CASSLAGTNEQFF | TGTGCCAGCAGTTTGGCAGGGACGAATGAGCAGTTCTTC | . | TRBV28 | . | TRBJ2-1
CASSTGTAHRGTQYF | TGTGCCAGTAGTACGGGGACAGCTCACAGAGGTACGCAGTATTTT | TRBD1 | TRBV19 | . | TRBJ2-3
CASSVGTGLTGELFF | TGTGCCAGCAGCGTAGGGACAGGGCTCACCGGGGAGCTGTTTTTT | TRBD1 | TRBV9 | . | TRBJ2-2